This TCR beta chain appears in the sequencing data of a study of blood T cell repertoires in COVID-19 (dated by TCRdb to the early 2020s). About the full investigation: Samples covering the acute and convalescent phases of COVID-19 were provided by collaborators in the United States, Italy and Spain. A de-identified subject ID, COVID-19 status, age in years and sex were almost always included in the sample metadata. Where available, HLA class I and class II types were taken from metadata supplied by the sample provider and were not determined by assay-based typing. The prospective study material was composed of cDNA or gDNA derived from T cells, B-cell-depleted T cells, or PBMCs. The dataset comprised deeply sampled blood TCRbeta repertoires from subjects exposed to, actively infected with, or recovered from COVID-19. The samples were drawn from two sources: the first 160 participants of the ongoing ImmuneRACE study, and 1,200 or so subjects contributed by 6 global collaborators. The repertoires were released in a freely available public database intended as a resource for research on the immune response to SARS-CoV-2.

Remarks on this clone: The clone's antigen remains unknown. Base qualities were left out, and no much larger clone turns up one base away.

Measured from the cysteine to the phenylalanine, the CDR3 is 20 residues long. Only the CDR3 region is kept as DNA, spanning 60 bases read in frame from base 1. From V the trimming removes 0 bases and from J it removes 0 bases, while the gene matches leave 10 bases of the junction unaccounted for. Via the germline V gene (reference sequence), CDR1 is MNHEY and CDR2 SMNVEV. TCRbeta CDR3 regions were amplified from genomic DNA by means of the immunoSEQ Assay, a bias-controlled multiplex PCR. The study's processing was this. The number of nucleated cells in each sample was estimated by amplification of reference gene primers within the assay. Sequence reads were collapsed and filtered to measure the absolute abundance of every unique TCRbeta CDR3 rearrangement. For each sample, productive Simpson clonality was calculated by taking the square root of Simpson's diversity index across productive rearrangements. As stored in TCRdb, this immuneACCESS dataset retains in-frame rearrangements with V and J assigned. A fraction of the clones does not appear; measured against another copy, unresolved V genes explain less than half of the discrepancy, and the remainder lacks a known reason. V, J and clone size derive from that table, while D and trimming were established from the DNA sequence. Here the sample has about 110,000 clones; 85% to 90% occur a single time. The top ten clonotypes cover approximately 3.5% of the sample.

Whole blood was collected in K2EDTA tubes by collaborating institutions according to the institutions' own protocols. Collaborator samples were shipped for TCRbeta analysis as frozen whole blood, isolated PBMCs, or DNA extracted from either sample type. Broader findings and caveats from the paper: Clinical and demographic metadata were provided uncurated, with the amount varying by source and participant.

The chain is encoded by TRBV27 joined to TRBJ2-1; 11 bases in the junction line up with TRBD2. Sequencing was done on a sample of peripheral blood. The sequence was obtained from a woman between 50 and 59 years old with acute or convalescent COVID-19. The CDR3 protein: CASSLSGASGRWGSYNEQFF. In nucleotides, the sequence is TGTGCCAGCAGTTTATCTGGGGCTAGCGGGAGGTGGGGCTCCTACAATGAGCAGTTCTTC.